This is a list of T cell receptor beta chains from one sample in a study of a mutant IDH1 vaccine in newly diagnosed glioma. Sequenced by immunoSEQ multiplex PCR; TCRdb stores in-frame clones only, minus some. The sample holds around 26,000 clones; 82% are singletons and the top ten take around a sixth. No antigen is known for these receptors. The material sequenced was PBMCs, taken from a glioma patient whose treatment included an IDH1 peptide vaccine. All receptors derive from a woman aged 25 to 39 with glioma. Both conserved end residues are part of each CDR3. The order of the fields is clone size, V gene, J gene, CDR3 length, D gene, CDR3 protein, CDR3 DNA. The D gene is left open where the match is weak. Clone sizes are given selectively: once, few, many, or a class where the clone is expanded.

>.|TRBV18|TRBJ2-7|14|TRBD1
CASSLDRGRHEQYF
TGTGCCAGCTCCCTGGACAGGGGGCGGCACGAGCAGTACTTC
>.|TRBV10-1|TRBJ2-2|15|TRBD1
CASSRDSANTGELFF
TGCGCCAGCAGTAGGGACAGCGCGAACACCGGGGAGCTGTTTTTT
>few|TRBV6-5|TRBJ1-1|13|.
CASSRQVNTEAFF
TGTGCCAGCAGCCGACAGGTGAACACTGAAGCTTTCTTT
>.|TRBV7-9|TRBJ2-2|15|.
CASSKNSGNTGELFF
TGTGCCAGCAGCAAAAACTCGGGAAACACCGGGGAGCTGTTTTTT
>.|TRBV27|TRBJ1-6|15|.
CASSPGDAGFSPLHF
TGTGCCAGCAGTCCCGGGGACGCCGGATTCTCACCCCTCCACTTT
>once|TRBV29-1|TRBJ2-7|11|.
CSVEAGIEQYF
TGCAGCGTTGAGGCGGGGATCGAGCAGTACTTC
>.|TRBV15|TRBJ1-3|13|.
CATSRDRTATIYF
TGTGCCACCAGCAGGGATCGGACAGCCACCATATATTTT
>.|TRBV6-4|TRBJ2-3|14|TRBD1
CASRTTGTTDTQYF
TGTGCCAGCAGAACGACAGGGACCACAGATACGCAGTATTTT
>.|TRBV6-1|TRBJ1-2|15|.
CASSEGQGGPYGYTF
TGTGCCAGCAGTGAAGGGCAAGGGGGTCCGTATGGCTACACCTTC
>.|TRBV5-1|TRBJ2-7|13|.
CASSVGAKYEQYF
TGCGCCAGCAGCGTGGGGGCGAAATACGAGCAGTACTTC
>.|TRBV5-4|TRBJ1-1|16|.
CASSSRSWTSQGEAFF
TGTGCCAGCAGCTCTCGTAGTTGGACGTCCCAGGGGGAAGCTTTCTTT
>.|TRBV10-3|TRBJ2-3|16|TRBD2
CAISWTSGGPTDTQYF
TGTGCCATCAGCTGGACTAGCGGGGGGCCCACAGATACGCAGTATTTT
>once|TRBV6-1|TRBJ2-5|14|TRBD2
CASSTGGGHETQYF
TGTGCCAGCAGCACTGGCGGGGGGCATGAGACCCAGTACTTC
>.|TRBV13|TRBJ2-5|14|.
CASSLGSRRETQYF
TGTGCCAGCAGCTTAGGTAGCCGGAGGGAGACCCAGTACTTC
>once|TRBV9|TRBJ1-2|15|TRBD1
CASRDLQGLVKGYTF
TGTGCCAGCAGGGACTTACAGGGGCTCGTTAAGGGCTACACCTTC
>.|TRBV5-4|TRBJ2-7|11|.
CASSSGPEQYF
TGTGCCAGCAGCTCAGGGCCCGAGCAGTACTTC
>.|TRBV14|TRBJ1-2|15|.
CASSQVAGNDGGYTF
TGTGCCAGCAGCCAAGTAGCAGGGAACGACGGTGGCTACACCTTC
>.|TRBV6-6|TRBJ2-7|14|.
CASSPTGGGGEQYF
TGTGCCAGCAGTCCCACGGGGGGAGGGGGCGAGCAGTACTTC
>.|TRBV6-6|TRBJ1-2|16|.
CASSYLGTTPNYGYTF
TGTGCCAGCAGTTACTTGGGCACCACCCCTAACTATGGCTACACCTTC
>.|TRBV4-1|TRBJ1-1|14|.
CASSQGRMNTEAFF
TGCGCCAGCAGCCAAGGAAGGATGAACACTGAAGCTTTCTTT
>few|TRBV5-1|TRBJ1-1|12|TRBD1
CASSYPDREAFF
TGCGCCAGCAGCTACCCGGACAGGGAAGCTTTCTTT
>.|TRBV27|TRBJ1-1|16|.
CASSMGLPFANTEAFF
TGTGCCAGCAGTATGGGCCTCCCTTTTGCAAACACTGAAGCTTTCTTT
>.|TRBV7-9|TRBJ1-4|17|.
CASSLLGRRGRSEKLFF
TGTGCCAGCAGCTTATTAGGCCGGCGGGGACGGAGTGAAAAACTGTTTTTT
>.|TRBV5-6|TRBJ2-1|16|TRBD1
CASSLFRQGARNEQFF
TGTGCCAGCAGCCTTTTCCGACAGGGGGCTAGGAATGAGCAGTTCTTC